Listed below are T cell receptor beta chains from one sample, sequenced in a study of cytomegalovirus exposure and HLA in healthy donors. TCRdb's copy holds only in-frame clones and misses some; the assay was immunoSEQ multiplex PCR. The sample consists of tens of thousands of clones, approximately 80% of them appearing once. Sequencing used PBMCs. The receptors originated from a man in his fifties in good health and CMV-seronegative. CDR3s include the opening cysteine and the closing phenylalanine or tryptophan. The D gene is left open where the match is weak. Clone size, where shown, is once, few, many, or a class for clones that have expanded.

CDR3: CAIRGTSNTGELFF
DNA: TGTGCCATCAGAGGGACTTCTAACACCGGGGAGCTGTTTTTT
size: few
D: .
V: TRBV10-3
J: TRBJ2-2

CDR3: CASSPLAGVTDTQYF
DNA: TGTGCCAGTAGTCCGCTAGCGGGAGTGACAGATACGCAGTATTTT
size: .
D: TRBD2
V: TRBV19
J: TRBJ2-3

CDR3: CASSYSTGGTEAFF
DNA: TGTGCCAGCAGTTACAGTACAGGGGGCACTGAAGCTTTCTTT
size: few
D: TRBD1
V: TRBV27
J: TRBJ1-1

CDR3: CAWSVRASGLYNEQFF
DNA: TGTGCCTGGAGTGTACGGGCTAGCGGACTGTACAATGAGCAGTTCTTC
size: few
D: TRBD2
V: TRBV30
J: TRBJ2-1

CDR3: CASSFGPRGPYEQYF
DNA: TGTGCCAGCAGCTTTGGGCCGCGGGGCCCCTACGAGCAGTACTTC
size: .
D: .
V: TRBV5-5
J: TRBJ2-7

CDR3: CASSFSHKGQPQFF
DNA: TGTGCCAGCAGCTTTAGTCACAAGGGGCAGCCTCAGTTCTTC
size: .
D: .
V: TRBV11-1
J: TRBJ2-1

CDR3: CAWSALRGNGYTF
DNA: TGTGCCTGGAGTGCTCTCAGGGGGAATGGCTACACCTTC
size: .
D: TRBD1
V: TRBV30
J: TRBJ1-2

CDR3: CASSSRTGWNTEAFF
DNA: TGTGCCAGCAGCTCGAGGACAGGGTGGAACACTGAAGCTTTCTTT
size: .
D: TRBD1
V: TRBV11-3
J: TRBJ1-1

CDR3: CASSLDNSGNTIYF
DNA: TGCGCCAGCAGCTTAGACAACTCTGGAAACACCATATATTTT
size: .
D: .
V: TRBV5-1
J: TRBJ1-3

CDR3: CASRPYGSGRGNEQFF
DNA: TGTGCCAGCAGGCCCTATGGGAGCGGGAGGGGCAATGAGCAGTTCTTC
size: .
D: TRBD2
V: TRBV28
J: TRBJ2-1

CDR3: CATSRDIADTQYF
DNA: TGTGCCACCAGCAGAGATATCGCAGATACGCAGTATTTT
size: .
D: .
V: TRBV15
J: TRBJ2-3